The 9 T cell receptor beta chains listed next were all sequenced from one sample in a study of blood T cell repertoires in COVID-19. Assay used: immunoSEQ multiplex PCR; TCRdb lists only in-frame clones, some missing. Among fewer than 300,000 clones listed, roughly 84% were seen once. The specimen sequenced was peripheral blood. The receptors here all came from a woman between 18 and 29 years old with acute or convalescent COVID-19.

The V and J genes are TRBV6-2 or TRBV6-3 and TRBJ2-7, with 8 bases lining up with TRBD2. Germline V gene lookup returns CDR1 MNHEY and CDR2 SVGEGT. Trimming took 4 bases from V and 2 from J; bases not matched to a gene: 10. This CDR3 is 16 amino acids long. In DNA, the CDR3 is TGTGCCAGCAGTTCCTTGGGTAGCGGGAAACCCTACGAGCAGTACTTC. Protein product: CASSSLGSGKPYEQYF.

The chain couples TRBV5-1 to TRBJ1-2; a weak D match, TRBD1 (5 bases). V was shortened by 4 bases and J by 4 bases, with 14 bases between the two germline ends. Germline V gives CDR1 SGHRS, CDR2 YFSETQ. The CDR3 sequence is 14 residues long. The CDR3: CASSPTGQGYGYTF. In nucleotides, the CDR3 is TGCGCCAGCAGCCCGACGGGCCAGGGCTATGGCTACACCTTC.

CDR3: CASSVLTGGAKNIQYF. In nucleotides, the CDR3 is TGCGCCAGCAGCGTTCTGACAGGGGGAGCCAAAAACATTCAGTACTTC. The rearrangement uses TRBV5-1 and TRBJ2-4; TRBD1 matches 9 bases. The trim removed 4 bases at V and 0 bases at J, leaving 5 bases unmatched. This CDR3 has 16 amino acids. CDR1 is SGHRS and CDR2 is YFSETQ in the germline V gene. Based on the CDR3 plus reference TRBV5-1 and TRBJ2-4, the full variable domain is KAGVTQTPRYLIKTRGQQVTLSCSPISGHRSVSWYQQTPGQGLQFLFEYFSETQRNKGNFPGRFSGRQFSNSRSEMNVSTLELGDSALYLCASSVLTGGAKNIQYFGAGTRLSVL.

In DNA, the CDR3 is TGTGCCAGCAGCCAAGGTCACCGGCGGGGCTACGAGCAGTACTTC. Its translation is CASSQGHRRGYEQYF. The gene calls are TRBV3-1 (or the pseudogene TRBV3-2) and TRBJ2-7; D may be TRBD2 (6 bases). Germline lookup yields CDR1 LGHDT and CDR2 YNNKEL (reference sequence). This CDR3 spans 15 amino acids. V was cut by 1 base and J by 3 bases, with 13 bases left in between.

The chain has TRBV27 and TRBJ2-7, with 7 bases lining up with TRBD2. Trimming took 2 bases from V and 4 from J; bases not matched to a gene: 8. The CDR3 is 15 residues long. The germline V gene encodes CDR1 MNHEY and CDR2 SMNVEV (reference sequence). CDR3 DNA: TGTGCCAGCAGTTTAGGGGGGGAGGGGTTTTACGAGCAGTACTTC. This gives the protein CASSLGGEGFYEQYF.

The chain uses TRBV5-1 and TRBJ2-7; TRBD2 aligns across 10 bases. The CDR3 length is 15 residues. The germline V gene has CDR1 SGHRS and CDR2 YFSETQ. V gave up 2 bases and J gave up 2 bases; unmatched junction bases: 4. The CDR3 loop reads CASSFGLAGAYEQYF. The CDR3 nucleotides read TGCGCCAGCAGCTTCGGTCTAGCGGGAGCCTACGAGCAGTACTTC.

This rearrangement joins TRBV19 to TRBJ1-2; 7 bases match TRBD1. Per germline, CDR1 LNHDA and CDR2 SQIVND (reference sequence). V lost 6 bases to trimming and J lost 7 bases; unmatched junction nucleotides: 11. The CDR3 has 14 residues. The CDR3 loop is CASSWTGRDGGYTF. For the CDR3, the DNA is TGTGCCAGTAGCTGGACAGGTCGGGACGGTGGCTACACCTTC.

The sample holds one count of this clone. V is TRBV9 and J is TRBJ2-3; TRBD2 matches at 8 bases. Germline loops: CDR1 SGDLS, CDR2 YYNGEE. The length of the CDR3 is 15 residues. The V and J ends lost 0 bases and 2 bases, in that order; junction bases with no gene match: 2. The CDR3 DNA is TGTGCCAGCAGCGTAGTTAGCGGGGACACAGATACGCAGTATTTT. It specifies CASSVVSGDTDTQYF. The complete variable domain, with remaining parts taken from reference TRBV9 and TRBJ2-3, reads DSGVTQTPKHLITATGQRVTLRCSPRSGDLSVYWYQQSLDQGLQFLIQYYNGEERAKGNILERFSAQQFPDLHSELNLSSLELGDSALYFCASSVVSGDTDTQYFGPGTRLTVL.

V gene TRBV24-1 combines with J gene TRBJ2-1; possibly TRBD2 for D (6 bases). CDR3 size: 13 residues. Trimming pared 9 bases from V and 3 bases from J, leaving 11 bases between. Germline CDR1 is KGHDR and CDR2 is SFDVKD. The CDR3 loop is CATGTRIYNEQFF. For the CDR3, the DNA is TGTGCCACCGGGACTCGAATCTACAATGAGCAGTTCTTC.